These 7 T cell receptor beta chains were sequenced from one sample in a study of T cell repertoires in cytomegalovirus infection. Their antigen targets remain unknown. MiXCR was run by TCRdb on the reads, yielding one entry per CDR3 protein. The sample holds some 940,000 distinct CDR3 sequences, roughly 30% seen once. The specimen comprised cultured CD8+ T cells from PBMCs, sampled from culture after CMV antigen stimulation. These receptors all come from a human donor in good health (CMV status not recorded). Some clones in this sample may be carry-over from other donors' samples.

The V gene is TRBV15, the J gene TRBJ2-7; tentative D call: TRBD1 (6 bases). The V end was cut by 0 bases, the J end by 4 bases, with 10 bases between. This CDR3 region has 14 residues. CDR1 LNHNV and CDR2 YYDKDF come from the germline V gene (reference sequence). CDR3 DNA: TGTGCCACCAGCAGAGATCAACAGGGTTACGAGCAGTACTTC. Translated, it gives CATSRDQQGYEQYF.

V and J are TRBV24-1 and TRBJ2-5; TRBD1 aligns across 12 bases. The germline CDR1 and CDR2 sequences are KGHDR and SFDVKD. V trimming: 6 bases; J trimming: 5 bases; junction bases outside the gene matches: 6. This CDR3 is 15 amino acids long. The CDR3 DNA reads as TGTGCCACCAGTACCGGGACAGGGGGCTTTGAGACCCAGTACTTC. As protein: CATSTGTGGFETQYF.

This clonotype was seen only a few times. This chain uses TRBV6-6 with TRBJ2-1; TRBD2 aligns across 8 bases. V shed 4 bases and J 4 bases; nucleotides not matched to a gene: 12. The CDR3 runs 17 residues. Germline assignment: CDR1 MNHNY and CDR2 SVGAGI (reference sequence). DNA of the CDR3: TGTGCCAGCAGTTCTTGGGGAAGCGGGGGTGCGTACAATGAGCAGTTCTTC. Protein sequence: CASSSWGSGGAYNEQFF.

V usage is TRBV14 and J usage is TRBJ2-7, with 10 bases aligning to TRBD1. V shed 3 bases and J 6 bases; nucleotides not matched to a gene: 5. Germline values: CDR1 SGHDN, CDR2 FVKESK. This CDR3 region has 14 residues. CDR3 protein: CASSQGTGVFEQYF. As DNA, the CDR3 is TGTGCCAGCAGCCAGGGGACAGGGGTATTCGAGCAGTACTTC. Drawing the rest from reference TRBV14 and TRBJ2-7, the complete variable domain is EAGVTQFPSHSVIEKGQTVTLRCDPISGHDNLYWYRRVMGKEIKFLLHFVKESKQDESGMPNNRFLAERTGGTYSTLKVQPAELEDSGVYFCASSQGTGVFEQYFGPGTRLTVT.

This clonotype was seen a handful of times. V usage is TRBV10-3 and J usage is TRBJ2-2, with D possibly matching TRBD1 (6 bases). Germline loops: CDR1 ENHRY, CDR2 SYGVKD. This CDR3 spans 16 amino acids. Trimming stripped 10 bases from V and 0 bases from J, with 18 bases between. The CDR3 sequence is CASTTGTHANTGELFF. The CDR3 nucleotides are TGTGCCAGCACTACAGGGACGCACGCGAACACCGGGGAGCTGTTTTTT.

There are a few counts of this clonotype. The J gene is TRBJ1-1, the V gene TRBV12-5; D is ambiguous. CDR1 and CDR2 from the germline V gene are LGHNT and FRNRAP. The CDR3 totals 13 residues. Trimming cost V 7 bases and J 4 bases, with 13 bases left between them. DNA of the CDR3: TGTGCTAGTGTCCAAAAAATGGGCACTGAAGCTTTCTTT. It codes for CASVQKMGTEAFF.

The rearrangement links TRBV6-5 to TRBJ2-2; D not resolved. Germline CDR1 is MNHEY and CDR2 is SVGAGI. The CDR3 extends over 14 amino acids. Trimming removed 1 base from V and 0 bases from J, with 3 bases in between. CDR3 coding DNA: TGTGCCAGCAGTTACTACCCGAACACCGGGGAGCTGTTTTTT. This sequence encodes CASSYYPNTGELFF.